This T cell receptor beta chain came from a study of cytomegalovirus exposure and HLA in healthy donors. Study in general: HLA-typed donors were the source of about 85 million unique TCRs held in an early data release.

The PCR had 60 Vbeta and 13 Jbeta primers. Some clones are missing from TCRdb's copy, which holds only in-frame ones; the method was immunoSEQ multiplex PCR. The table shows nearly 200,000 clones, with roughly 80% occurring only once. V gave up 0 bases and J gave up 5 bases, with 5 bases separating them. The CDR3 has 13 amino acids. CDR1 and CDR2 from the germline V gene are MGHDK and SYGVNS. Turning to this clone: Antigen: not known.

All donors participated as healthy donors of bone marrow. General study results and limits: The sole available immune exposure information was CMV serostatus. Association with HLA alleles at 0.05 false discovery rate was found for 16,951 TCR beta sequences in a later analysis.

Sequencing was carried out using PBMCs. The chain is built from TRBV25-1 and TRBJ1-5; unclear D gene. This receptor was obtained from a woman aged 45 to 65 in good health and CMV-seropositive. The CDR3 sequence: CASSEYGDQPQHF. DNA of the CDR3: TGTGCCAGCAGTGAATACGGGGATCAGCCCCAGCATTTT.